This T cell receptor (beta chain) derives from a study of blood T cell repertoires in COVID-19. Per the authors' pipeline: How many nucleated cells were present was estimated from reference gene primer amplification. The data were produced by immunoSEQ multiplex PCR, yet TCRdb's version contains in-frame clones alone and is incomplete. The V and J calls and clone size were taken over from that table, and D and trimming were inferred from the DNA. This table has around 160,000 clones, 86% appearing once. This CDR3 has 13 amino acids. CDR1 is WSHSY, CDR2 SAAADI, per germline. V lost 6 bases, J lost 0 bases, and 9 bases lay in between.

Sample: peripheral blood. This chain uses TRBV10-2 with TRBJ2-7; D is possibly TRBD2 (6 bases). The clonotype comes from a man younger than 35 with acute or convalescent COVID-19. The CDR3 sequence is CASRRGISYEQYF. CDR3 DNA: TGCGCCAGCAGGCGGGGCATCTCCTACGAGCAGTACTTC.